Included here is one T cell receptor (beta chain) sequence, with context. Sequencing was performed with immunoSEQ multiplex PCR; in TCRdb, only in-frame clones are kept and a portion is missing. The sample lists about 65,000 clones, 70% to 85% occurring once. The CDR3 loop spans 13 amino acids. CDR1 and CDR2 from the germline V gene are WSHSY and SAAADI. Unmatched junction bases numbered 3, after V lost 3 bases and J lost 4 bases. This sample was included in a study of blood T cell repertoires in COVID-19. Study-level information: Nucleic acid was either cDNA or gDNA, and it came from T cells, B-cell-depleted T cells, or PBMCs.

This TCR was recovered from a human donor in a cohort sampled during active COVID-19. Specimen: peripheral blood. The chain is built from TRBV10-2 and TRBJ2-7; TRBD1 matches at 7 bases. The CDR3 nucleotides are TGCGCCAGCAGTGATTACAGGGGATACGAGCAGTACTTC. This codes for CASSDYRGYEQYF.